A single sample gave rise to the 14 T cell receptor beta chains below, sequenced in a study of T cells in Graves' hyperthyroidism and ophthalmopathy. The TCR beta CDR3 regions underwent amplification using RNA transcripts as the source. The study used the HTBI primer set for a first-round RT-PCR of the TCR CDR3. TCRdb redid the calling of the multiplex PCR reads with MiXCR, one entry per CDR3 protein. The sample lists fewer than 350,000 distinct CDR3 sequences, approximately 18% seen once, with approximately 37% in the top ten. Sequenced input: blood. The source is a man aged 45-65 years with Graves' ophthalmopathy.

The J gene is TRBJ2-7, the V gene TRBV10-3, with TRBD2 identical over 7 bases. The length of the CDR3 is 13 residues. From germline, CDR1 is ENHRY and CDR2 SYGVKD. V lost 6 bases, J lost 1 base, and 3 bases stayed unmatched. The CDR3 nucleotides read TGTGCCATCAGGGGGGGGGATTCCTACGAGCAGTACTTC. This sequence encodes CAIRGGDSYEQYF.

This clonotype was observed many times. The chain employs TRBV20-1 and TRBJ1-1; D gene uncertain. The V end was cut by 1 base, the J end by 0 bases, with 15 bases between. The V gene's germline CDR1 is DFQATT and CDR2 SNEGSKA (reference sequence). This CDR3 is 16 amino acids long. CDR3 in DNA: TGCAGTGCTAGAGTCACCCCGGGCAGTATGAACACTGAAGCTTTCTTT. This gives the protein CSARVTPGSMNTEAFF.

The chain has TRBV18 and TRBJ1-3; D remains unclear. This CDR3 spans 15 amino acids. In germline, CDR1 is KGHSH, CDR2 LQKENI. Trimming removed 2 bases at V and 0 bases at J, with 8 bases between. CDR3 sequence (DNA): TGTGCCAGCTCACCAAAACAGCACTCTGGAAACACCATATATTTT. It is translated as CASSPKQHSGNTIYF. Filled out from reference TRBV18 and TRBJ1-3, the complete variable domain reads NAGVMQNPRHLVRRRGQEARLRCSPMKGHSHVYWYRQLPEEGLKFMVYLQKENIIDESGMPKERFSAEFPKEGPSILRIQQVVRGDSAAYFCASSPKQHSGNTIYFGEGSWLTVV.

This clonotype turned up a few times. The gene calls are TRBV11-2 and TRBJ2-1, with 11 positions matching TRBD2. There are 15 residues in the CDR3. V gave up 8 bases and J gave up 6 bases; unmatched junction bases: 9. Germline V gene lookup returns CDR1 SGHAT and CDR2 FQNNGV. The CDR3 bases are TGTGCCAGCGGACTAGCGGGCTTAGGGGGCAATGAGCAGTTCTTC. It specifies CASGLAGLGGNEQFF.

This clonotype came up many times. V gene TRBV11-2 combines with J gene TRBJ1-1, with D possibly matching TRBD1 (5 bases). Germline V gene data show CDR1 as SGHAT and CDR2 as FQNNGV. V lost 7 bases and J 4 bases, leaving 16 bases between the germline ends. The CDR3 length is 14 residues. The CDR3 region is CASTLRDGGTEAFF. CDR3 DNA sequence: TGTGCCAGCACCCTTAGGGACGGCGGCACTGAAGCTTTCTTT.

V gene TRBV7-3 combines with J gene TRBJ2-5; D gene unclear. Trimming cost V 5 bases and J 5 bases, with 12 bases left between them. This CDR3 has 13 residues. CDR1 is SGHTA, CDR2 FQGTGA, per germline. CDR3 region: CASSGSYGETQYF. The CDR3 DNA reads TGTGCCAGCAGCGGCAGCTATGGGGAGACCCAGTACTTC.

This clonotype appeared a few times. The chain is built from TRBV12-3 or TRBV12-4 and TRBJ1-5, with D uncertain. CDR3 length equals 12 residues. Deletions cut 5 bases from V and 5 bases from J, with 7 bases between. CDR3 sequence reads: CASSGVDQPQHF. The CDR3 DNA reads TGTGCCAGCAGTGGAGTGGATCAGCCCCAGCATTTT.

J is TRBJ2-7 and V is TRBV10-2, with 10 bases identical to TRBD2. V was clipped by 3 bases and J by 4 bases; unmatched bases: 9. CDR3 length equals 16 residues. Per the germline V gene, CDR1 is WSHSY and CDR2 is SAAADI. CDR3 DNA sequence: TGCGCCAGCAGTGAAGAGTTAGCGGGAGGAGTATACGAGCAGTACTTC. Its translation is CASSEELAGGVYEQYF.

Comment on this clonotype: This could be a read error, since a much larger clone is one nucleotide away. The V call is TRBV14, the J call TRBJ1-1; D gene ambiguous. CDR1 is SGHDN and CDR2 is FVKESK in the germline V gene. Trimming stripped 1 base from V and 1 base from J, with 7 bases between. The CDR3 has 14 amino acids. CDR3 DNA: TGTGCCAGCAGCCAAGGGTACGCGAACACTGAAGCTTTCTTT. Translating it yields CASSQGYANTEAFF.

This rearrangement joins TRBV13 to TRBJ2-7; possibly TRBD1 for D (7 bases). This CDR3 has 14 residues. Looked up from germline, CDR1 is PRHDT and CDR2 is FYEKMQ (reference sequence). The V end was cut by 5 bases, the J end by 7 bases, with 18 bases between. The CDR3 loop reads CASSHAGGPGEQYF. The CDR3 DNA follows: TGTGCCAGCAGCCATGCAGGGGGGCCGGGGGAGCAGTACTTC.

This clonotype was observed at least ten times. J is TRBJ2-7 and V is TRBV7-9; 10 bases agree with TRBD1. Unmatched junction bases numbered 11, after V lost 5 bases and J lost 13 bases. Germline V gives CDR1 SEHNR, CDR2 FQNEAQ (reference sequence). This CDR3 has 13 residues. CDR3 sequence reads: CASSPEWGQGLYF. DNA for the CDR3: TGTGCCAGCAGCCCAGAGTGGGGACAGGGGTTATACTTC.

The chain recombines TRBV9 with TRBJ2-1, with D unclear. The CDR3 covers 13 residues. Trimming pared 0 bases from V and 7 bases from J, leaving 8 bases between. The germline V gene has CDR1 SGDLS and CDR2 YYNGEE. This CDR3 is CASSVATVNEQFF. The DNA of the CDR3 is TGTGCCAGCAGCGTAGCTACGGTTAATGAGCAGTTCTTC.

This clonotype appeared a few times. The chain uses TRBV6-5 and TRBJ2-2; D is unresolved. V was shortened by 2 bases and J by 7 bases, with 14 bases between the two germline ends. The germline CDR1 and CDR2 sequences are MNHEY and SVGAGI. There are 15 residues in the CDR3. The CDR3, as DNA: TGTGCCAGCAGTTACGATTCCCTGTTATACGGGGAGCTGTTTTTT. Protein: CASSYDSLLYGELFF.

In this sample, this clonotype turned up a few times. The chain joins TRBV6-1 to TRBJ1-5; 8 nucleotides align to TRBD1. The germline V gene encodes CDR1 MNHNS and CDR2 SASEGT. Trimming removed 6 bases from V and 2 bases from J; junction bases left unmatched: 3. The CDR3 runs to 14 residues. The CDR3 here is CASRTGARNQPQHF. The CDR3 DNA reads TGTGCCAGCAGGACAGGGGCACGCAATCAGCCCCAGCATTTT.